This T cell receptor beta chain derives from a study of PD-1 blockade in classical Hodgkin lymphoma. The overall study: On a schedule of every 2 weeks, patients received nivolumab 3 mg/kg intravenously.

Sample time point: cycle 4 day 1 (C4D1), after five to seven weeks of nivolumab. After autologous stem cell transplantation all patients relapsed, and prior brentuximab vedotin exposure differed between cohorts. TCRdb keeps only in-frame clones here, not all; method: immunoSEQ multiplex PCR. The sample has 20,000 to 25,000 clones, approximately 77% seen once. Of note for this clone: The antigen is undetermined.

The V gene lost 5 bases and the J gene lost 7 bases, with 8 bases spanning the gap. CDR3 size: 11 residues. Per the germline V gene, CDR1 is SGHAT and CDR2 is FQNNGV. Study findings and constraints: TCR diversity rose significantly by C4D1 in CD4+ but not CD8+ cells. Patients starting nivolumab under 1 year after ASCT were excluded.

The origin of this receptor is a human donor with classical Hodgkin lymphoma. Material: peripheral blood mononuclear cells (PBMCs), obtained before the fourth cycle of nivolumab. This chain joins TRBV11-2 and TRBJ1-1; unclear D gene. CDR3 sequence reads: CASSPRSEAFF. CDR3 sequence (DNA): TGTGCCAGCAGCCCCCGGAGTGAAGCTTTCTTT.